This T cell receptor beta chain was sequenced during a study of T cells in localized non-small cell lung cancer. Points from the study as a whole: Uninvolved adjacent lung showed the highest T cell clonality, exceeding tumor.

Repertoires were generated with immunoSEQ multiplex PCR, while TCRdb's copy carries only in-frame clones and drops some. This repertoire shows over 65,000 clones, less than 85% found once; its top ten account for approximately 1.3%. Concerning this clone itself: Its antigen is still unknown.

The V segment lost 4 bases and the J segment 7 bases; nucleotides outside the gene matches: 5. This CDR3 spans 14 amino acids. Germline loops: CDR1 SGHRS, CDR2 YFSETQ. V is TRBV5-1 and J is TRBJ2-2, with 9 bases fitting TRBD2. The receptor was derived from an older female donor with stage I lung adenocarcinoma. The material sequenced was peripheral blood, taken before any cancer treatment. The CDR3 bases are TGCGCCAGCAGCCTTCTGACTAGCGGCGGGGAGCTGTTTTTT. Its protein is CASSLLTSGGELFF.